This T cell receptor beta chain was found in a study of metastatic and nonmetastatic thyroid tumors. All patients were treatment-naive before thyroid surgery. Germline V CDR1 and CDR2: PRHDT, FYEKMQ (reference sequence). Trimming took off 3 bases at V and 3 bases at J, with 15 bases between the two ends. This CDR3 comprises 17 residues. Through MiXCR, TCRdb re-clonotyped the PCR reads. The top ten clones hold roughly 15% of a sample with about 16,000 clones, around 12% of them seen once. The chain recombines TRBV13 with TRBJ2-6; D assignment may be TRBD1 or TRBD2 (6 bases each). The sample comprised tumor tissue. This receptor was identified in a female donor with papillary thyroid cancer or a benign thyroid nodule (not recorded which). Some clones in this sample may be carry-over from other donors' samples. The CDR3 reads CASSFSARGRGANVLTF. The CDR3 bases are TGTGCCAGCAGCTTCTCGGCTCGGGGGCGTGGGGCCAACGTCCTGACTTTC.